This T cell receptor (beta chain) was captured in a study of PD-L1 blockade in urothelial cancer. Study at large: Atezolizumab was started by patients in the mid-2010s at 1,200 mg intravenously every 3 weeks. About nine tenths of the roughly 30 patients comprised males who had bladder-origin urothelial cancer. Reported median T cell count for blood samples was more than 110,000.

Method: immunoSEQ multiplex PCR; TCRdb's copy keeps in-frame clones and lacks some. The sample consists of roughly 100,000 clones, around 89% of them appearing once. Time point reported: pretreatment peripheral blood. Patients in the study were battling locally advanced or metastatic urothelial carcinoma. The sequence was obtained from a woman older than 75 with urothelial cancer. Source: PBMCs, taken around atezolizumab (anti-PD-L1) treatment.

CDR3: CAVTGPSGANVLTF. CDR3 coding DNA: TGCGCCGTAACGGGTCCTTCTGGGGCCAACGTCCTGACTTTC. This chain connects TRBV5-1 to TRBJ2-6; D is undetermined. This CDR3 region has 14 residues. The germline CDR1 and CDR2 sequences are SGHRS and YFSETQ. The V end was cut by 10 bases, the J end by 1 base, with 12 bases between.